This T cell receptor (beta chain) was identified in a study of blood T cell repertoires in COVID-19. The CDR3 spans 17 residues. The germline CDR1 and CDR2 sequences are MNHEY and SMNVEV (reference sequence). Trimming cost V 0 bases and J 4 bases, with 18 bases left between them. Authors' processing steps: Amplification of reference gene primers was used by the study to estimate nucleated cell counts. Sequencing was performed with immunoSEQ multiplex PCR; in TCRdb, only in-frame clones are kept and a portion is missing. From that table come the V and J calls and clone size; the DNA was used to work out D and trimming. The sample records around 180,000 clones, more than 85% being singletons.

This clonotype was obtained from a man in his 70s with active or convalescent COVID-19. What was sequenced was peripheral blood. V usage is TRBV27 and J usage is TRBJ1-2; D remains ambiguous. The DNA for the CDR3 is TGTGCCAGCAGTTTATCGATCCGTCCTGGTTCTAGCTATGGCTACACCTTC. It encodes CASSLSIRPGSSYGYTF.